The rows below give T cell receptor beta chains drawn from one sample of a study of CXCR3-negative and CXCR3-positive naive CD8 T cells. Using the 5' RACE reads, TCRdb records one entry per CDR3 protein without DNA. Its table lists 100,000 to 150,000 distinct CDR3 sequences. Sequencing used naive CXCR3+ CD8+ T cells from blood. The receptors here all came from a human donor in good health. Some clones in this sample may be carry-over from other donors' samples. CDR3s include the opening cysteine and the closing phenylalanine or tryptophan.

CDR3 protein,J gene,V gene
CASNPGGFREEKLFF,TRBJ1-4,TRBV12-3/TRBV12-4
CASSGPPSGRTDTQYF,TRBJ2-3,TRBV2
CASRQGWKGTDTQYF,TRBJ2-3,TRBV10-2
CASSQEDYNTDTQYF,TRBJ2-3,TRBV4-2
CASSLEGAPDGYTF,TRBJ1-2,TRBV7-6
CASRRLEWGYGYTF,TRBJ1-2,TRBV6-2/TRBV6-3
CASSQRGASSYEQYF,TRBJ2-7,TRBV4-1
CASSKGWDRERNSLARGTEAFF,TRBJ1-1,TRBV21-1
CSVRANYEQYF,TRBJ2-7,TRBV29-1
CSVDSPGGYTF,TRBJ1-2,TRBV29-1
CASSPVEGKNIQYF,TRBJ2-4,TRBV9
CASALERSVYNEQFF,TRBJ2-1,TRBV10-1
CSVEDPASGTQPSTDTQYF,TRBJ2-3,TRBV29-1
CSARGLAGDEQFF,TRBJ2-1,TRBV20-1
CASSLVSINQPQHF,TRBJ1-5,TRBV5-5
CSAEVSGNGEQYF,TRBJ2-7,TRBV20-1
CASSYASSYEQYF,TRBJ2-7,TRBV6-5
CASSLRQGRDGELFF,TRBJ2-2,TRBV5-1
CASSPRDSGYSYNEQFF,TRBJ2-1,TRBV27
CASSVSGQIQETQYF,TRBJ2-5,TRBV9
CASSLAREYNEQFF,TRBJ2-1,TRBV14
CATTEMGYNEQFF,TRBJ2-1,TRBV15
CASSQGIGRLVTEAFF,TRBJ1-1,TRBV4-3
CAAQTGTEAFF,TRBJ1-1,TRBV27
CASSLALGAGNTIYF,TRBJ1-3,TRBV7-6
CSVEDPDREDYGYTF,TRBJ1-2,TRBV29-1
CASSLVEGNEQFF,TRBJ2-1,TRBV7-6
CASSFSGLTLTGELFF,TRBJ2-2,TRBV7-3
CASSSLAGVKNIQYF,TRBJ2-4,TRBV12-3/TRBV12-4
CASSLYTVETQYF,TRBJ2-5,TRBV7-9
CASSQDGQGGSPLHF,TRBJ1-6,TRBV3-1
CASRGGTGLNYGYTF,TRBJ1-2,TRBV12-3/TRBV12-4
CASSAGTANSGGTEAFF,TRBJ1-1,TRBV2
CSASPLAGESF,TRBJ2-7,TRBV20-1
CAISESERGGHNEQFF,TRBJ2-1,TRBV10-3
CASSERPFSPKETQYF,TRBJ2-5,TRBV6-4
CASSLPGTSSYNEQFF,TRBJ2-1,TRBV11-2
CASSPTARDRAGEYF,TRBJ2-7,TRBV4-1
CASSLTGGGTDTQYF,TRBJ2-3,TRBV7-6
CSVVANTEAFF,TRBJ1-1,TRBV29-1
CASSRGQTGDYGYTF,TRBJ1-2,TRBV19
CSVECDRVGTGELFF,TRBJ2-2,TRBV29-1
CASSYSMATSGGYEQYF,TRBJ2-7,TRBV6-2/TRBV6-3
CASSQDLDYEQYF,TRBJ2-7,TRBV3-1
CSAVPGLAGEADTQYF,TRBJ2-3,TRBV20-1
CASSKGVVDGYTF,TRBJ1-2,TRBV6-5
CASSLAQGTNNEQFF,TRBJ2-1,TRBV5-1
CASSLISEPPNTGELFF,TRBJ2-2,TRBV7-2
CASSYGPGTGGLEQYF,TRBJ2-7,TRBV5-6
CASSDRTSGEYNEQFF,TRBJ2-1,TRBV6-4
CAISGGQGASGETQYF,TRBJ2-5,TRBV10-3
CASSQTGLSYEQYF,TRBJ2-7,TRBV4-3
CSAGLADYNEQFF,TRBJ2-1,TRBV29-1
CSVLSDLNTGELFF,TRBJ2-2,TRBV29-1
CASSLTSGTRMGAETQYF,TRBJ2-5,TRBV5-6
CASSHFTGVDNEKLFF,TRBJ1-4,TRBV14
CASSLGGYGDEQFF,TRBJ2-1,TRBV5-4